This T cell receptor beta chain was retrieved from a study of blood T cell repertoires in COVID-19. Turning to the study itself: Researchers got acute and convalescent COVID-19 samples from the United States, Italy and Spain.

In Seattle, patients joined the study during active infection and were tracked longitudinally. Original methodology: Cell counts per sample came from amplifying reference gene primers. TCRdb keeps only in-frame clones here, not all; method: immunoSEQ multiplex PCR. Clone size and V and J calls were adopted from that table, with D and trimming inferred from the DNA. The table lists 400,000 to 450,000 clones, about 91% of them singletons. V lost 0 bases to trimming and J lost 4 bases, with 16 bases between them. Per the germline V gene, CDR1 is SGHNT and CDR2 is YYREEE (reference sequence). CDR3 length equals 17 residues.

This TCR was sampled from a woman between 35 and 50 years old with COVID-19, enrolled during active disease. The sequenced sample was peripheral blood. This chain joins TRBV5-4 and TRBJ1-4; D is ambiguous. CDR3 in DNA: TGTGCCAGCAGCTTGGCGCCCAGGAAGGCTCATAATGAAAAACTGTTTTTT. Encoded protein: CASSLAPRKAHNEKLFF. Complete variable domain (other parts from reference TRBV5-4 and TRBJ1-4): ETGVTQSPTHLIKTRGQQVTLRCSSQSGHNTVSWYQQALGQGPQFIFQYYREEENGRGNFPPRFSGLQFPNYSSELNVNALELDDSALYLCASSLAPRKAHNEKLFFGSGTQLSVL.